The clone carrying this T cell receptor beta chain was recorded at least ten times. MiXCR was run by TCRdb on the 5' RACE reads, yielding one entry per CDR3 protein. The sample shows about 100,000 distinct CDR3 sequences, around 13% of them seen only once. This CDR3 comprises 14 residues. Germline loops: CDR1 MNHEY, CDR2 SMNVEV (reference sequence). V lost 7 bases, J lost 5 bases, and 8 bases stayed unmatched. The record originates from a study of early T cells in non-severe SARS-CoV-2 infection. Turning to the study itself: Sequencing of bulk RNA from unsorted whole blood was done, without chain pairing.

This receptor was identified in an adult who was a healthcare worker with PCR-confirmed SARS-CoV-2 infection or an uninfected control (not recorded which). The sequencing sample was made of whole blood. The chain uses TRBV27 and TRBJ2-5, with TRBD2 matching over 9 bases. The CDR3 reads CASKGLASFETQYF. CDR3 in DNA: TGTGCCAGCAAAGGACTAGCGAGTTTCGAGACCCAGTACTTC.